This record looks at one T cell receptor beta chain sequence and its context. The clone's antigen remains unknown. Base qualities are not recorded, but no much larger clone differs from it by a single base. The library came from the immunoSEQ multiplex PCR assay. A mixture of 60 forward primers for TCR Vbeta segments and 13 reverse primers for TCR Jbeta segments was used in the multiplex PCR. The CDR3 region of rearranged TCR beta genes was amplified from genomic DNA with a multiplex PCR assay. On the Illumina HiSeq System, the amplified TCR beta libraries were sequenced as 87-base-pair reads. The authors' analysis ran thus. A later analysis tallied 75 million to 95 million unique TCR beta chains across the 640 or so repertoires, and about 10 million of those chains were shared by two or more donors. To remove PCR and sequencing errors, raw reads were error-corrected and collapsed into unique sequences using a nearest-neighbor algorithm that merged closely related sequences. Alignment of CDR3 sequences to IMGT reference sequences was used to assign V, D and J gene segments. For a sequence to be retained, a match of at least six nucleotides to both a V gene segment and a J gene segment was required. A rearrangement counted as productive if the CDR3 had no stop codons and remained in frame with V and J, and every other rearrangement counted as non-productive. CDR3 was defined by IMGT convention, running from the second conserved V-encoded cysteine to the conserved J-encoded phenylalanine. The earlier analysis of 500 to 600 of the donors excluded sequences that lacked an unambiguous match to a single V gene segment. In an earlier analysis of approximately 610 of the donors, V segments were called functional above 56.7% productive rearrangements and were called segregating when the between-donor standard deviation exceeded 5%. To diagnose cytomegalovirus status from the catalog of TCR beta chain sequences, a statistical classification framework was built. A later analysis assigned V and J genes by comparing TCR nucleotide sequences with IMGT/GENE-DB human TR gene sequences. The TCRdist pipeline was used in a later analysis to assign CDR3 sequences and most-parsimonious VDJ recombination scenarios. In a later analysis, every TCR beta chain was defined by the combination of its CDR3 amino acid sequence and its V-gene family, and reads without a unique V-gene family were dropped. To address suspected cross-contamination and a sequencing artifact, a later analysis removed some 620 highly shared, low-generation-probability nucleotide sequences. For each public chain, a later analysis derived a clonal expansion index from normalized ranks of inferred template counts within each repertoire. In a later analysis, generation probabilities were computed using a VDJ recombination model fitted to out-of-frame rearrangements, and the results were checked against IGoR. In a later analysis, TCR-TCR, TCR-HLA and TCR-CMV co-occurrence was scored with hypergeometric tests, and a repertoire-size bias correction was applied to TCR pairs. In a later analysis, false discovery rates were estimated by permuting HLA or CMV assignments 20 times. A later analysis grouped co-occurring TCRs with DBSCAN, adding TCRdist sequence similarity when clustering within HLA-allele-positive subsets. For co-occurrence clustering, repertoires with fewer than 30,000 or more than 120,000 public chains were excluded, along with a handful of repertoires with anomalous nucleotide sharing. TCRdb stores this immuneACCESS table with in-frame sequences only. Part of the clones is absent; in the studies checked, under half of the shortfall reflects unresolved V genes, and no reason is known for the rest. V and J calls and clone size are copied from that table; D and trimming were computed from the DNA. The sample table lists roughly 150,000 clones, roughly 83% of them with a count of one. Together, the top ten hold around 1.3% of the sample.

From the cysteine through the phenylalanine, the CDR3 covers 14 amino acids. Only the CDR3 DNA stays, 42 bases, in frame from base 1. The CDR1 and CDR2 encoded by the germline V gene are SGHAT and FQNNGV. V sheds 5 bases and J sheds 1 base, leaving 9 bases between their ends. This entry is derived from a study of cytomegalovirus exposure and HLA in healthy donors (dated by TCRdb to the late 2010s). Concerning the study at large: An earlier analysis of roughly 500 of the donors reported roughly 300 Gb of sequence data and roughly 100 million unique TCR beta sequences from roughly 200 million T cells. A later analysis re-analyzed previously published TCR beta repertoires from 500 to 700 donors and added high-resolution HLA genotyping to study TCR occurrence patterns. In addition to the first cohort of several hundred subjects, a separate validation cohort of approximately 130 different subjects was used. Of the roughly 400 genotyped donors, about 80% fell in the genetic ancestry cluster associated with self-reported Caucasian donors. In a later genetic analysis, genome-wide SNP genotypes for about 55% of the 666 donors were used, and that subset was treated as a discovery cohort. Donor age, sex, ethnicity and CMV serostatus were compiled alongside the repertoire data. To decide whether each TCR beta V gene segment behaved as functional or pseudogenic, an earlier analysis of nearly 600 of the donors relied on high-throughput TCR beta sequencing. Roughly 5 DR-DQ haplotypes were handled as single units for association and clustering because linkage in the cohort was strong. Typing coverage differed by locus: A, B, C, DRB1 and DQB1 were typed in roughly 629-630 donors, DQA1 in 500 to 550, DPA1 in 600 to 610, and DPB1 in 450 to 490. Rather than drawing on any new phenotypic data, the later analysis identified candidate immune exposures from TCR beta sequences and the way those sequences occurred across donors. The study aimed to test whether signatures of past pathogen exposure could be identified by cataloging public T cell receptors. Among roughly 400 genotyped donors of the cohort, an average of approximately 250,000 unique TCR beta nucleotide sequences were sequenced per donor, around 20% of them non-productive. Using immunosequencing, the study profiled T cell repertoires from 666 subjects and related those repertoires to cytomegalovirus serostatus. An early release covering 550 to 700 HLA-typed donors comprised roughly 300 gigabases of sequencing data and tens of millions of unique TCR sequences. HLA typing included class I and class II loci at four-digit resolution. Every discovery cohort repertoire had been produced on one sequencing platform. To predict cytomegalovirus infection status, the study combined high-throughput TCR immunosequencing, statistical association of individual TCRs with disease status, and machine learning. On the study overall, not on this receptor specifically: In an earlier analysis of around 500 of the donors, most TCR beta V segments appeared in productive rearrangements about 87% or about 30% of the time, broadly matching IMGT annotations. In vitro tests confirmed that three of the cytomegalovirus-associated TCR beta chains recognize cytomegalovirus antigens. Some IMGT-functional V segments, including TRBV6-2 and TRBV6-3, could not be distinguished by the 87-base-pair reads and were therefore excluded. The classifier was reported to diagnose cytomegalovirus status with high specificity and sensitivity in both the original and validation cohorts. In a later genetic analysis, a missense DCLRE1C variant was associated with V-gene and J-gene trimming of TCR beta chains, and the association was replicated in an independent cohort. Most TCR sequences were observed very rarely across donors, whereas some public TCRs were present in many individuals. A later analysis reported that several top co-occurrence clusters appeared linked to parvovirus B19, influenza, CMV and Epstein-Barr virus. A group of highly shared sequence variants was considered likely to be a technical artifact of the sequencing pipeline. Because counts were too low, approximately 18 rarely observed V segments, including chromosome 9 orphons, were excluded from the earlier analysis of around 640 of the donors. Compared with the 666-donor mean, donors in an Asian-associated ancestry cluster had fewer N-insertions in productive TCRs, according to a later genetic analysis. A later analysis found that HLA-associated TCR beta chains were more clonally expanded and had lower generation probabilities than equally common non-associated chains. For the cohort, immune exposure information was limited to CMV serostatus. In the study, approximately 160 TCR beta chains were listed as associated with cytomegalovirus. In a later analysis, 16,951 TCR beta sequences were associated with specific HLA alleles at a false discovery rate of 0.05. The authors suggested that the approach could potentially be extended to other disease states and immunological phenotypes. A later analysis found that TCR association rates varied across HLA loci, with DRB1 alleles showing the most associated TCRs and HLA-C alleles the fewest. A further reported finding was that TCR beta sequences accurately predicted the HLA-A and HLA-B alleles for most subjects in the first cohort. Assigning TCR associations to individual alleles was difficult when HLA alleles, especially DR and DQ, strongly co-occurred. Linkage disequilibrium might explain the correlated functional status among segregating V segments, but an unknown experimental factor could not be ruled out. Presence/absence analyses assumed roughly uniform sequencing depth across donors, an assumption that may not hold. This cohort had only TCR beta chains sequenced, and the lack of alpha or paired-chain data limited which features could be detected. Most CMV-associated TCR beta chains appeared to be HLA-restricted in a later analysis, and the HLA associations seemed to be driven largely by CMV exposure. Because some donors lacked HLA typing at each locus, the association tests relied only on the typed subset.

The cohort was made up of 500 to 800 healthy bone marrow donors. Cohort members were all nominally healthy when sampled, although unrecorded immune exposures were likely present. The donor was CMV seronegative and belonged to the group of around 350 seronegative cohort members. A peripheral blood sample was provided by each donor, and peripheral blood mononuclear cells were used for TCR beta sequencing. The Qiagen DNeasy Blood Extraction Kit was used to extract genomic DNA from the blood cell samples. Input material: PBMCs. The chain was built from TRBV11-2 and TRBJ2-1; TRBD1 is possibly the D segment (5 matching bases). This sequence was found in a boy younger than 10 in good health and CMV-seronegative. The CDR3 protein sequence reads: CASSAGFSYNEQFF. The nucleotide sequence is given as TGTGCCAGCAGCGCAGGGTTTTCCTACAATGAGCAGTTCTTC. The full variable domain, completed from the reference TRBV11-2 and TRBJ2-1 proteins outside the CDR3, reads EAGVAQSPRYKIIEKRQSVAFWCNPISGHATLYWYQQILGQGPKLLIQFQNNGVVDDSQLPKDRFSAERLKGVDSTLKIQPAKLEDSAVYLCASSAGFSYNEQFFGPGTRLTVL.